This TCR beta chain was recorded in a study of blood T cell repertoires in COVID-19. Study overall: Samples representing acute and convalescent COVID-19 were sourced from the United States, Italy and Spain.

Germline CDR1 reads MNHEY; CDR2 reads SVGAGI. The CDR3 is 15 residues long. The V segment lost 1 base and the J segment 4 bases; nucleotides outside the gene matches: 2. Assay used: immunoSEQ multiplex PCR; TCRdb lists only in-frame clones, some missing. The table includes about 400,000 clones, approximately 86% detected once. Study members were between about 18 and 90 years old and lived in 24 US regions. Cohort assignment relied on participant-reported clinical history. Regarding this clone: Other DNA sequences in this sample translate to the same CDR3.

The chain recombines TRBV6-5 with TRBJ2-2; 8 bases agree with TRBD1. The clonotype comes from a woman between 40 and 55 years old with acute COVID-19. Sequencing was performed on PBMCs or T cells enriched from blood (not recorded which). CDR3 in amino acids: CASSYLTGGTGELFF. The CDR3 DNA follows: TGTGCCAGCAGTTACTTAACAGGGGGCACCGGGGAGCTGTTTTTT.